This section outlines one T cell receptor (beta chain) sequence together with its context. The antigen is unknown. V was clipped by 6 bases and J by 4 bases; unmatched bases: 5. This CDR3 has 15 amino acids. Germline CDR1 SNHLY, CDR2 FYNNEI. This sample is part of a study of cytomegalovirus exposure and HLA in healthy donors. Study results and caveats: Exclusion applied to some V segments, including TRBV6-2 and TRBV6-3, as they were indistinguishable. Reports state that TCR beta sequences accurately predicted most subjects' HLA-A and HLA-B alleles. Prior analysis indicated that the majority of TCR beta V segments exhibited productivity approximately 90% or approximately 30% of the time. Further analysis, carried out later, found HLA-associated TCR beta chains more clonally expanded than equally common other chains.

13 Jbeta primers and 60 Vbeta primers were used for the PCR. Sequenced by immunoSEQ multiplex PCR; TCRdb stores in-frame clones only, minus some. The table lists about 74,000 clones, approximately 77% of them singletons. The chain is built from TRBV2 and TRBJ2-2; TRBD2 agrees at 10 bases. Sequences were obtained from PBMCs. The receptor's source is a woman in her 40s in good health and CMV-seropositive. CDR3 loop: CASRPGLASTGELFF. The CDR3, as DNA: TGTGCCAGCAGGCCGGGACTAGCGAGCACCGGGGAGCTGTTTTTT. The entire variable domain, with the rest obtained from reference TRBV2 and TRBJ2-2, is as follows: EPEVTQTPSHQVTQMGQEVILRCVPISNHLYFYWYRQILGQKVEFLVSFYNNEISEKSEIFDDQFSVERPDGSNFTLKIRSTKLEDSAMYFCASRPGLASTGELFFGEGSRLTVL.